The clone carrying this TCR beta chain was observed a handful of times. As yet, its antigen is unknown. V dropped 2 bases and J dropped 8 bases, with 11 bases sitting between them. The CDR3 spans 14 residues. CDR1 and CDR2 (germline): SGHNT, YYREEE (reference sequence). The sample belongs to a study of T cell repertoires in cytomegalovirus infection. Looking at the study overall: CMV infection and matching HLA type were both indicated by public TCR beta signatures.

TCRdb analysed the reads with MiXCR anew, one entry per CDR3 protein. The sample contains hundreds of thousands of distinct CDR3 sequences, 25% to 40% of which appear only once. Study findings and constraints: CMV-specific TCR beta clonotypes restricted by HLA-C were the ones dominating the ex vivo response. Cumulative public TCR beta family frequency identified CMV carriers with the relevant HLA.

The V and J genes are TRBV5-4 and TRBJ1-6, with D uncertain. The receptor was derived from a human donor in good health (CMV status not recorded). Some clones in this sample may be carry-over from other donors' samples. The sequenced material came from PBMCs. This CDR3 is CASSLGGPDSPLHF. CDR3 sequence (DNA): TGTGCCAGCAGCTTAGGAGGGCCGGATTCACCCCTCCACTTT.